The 22 T cell receptor beta chains in this list originate from one sample, sequenced in a study of T cell repertoires in cytomegalovirus infection (dated by TCRdb to about 2019). The listed sequencing device is Illumina HiSeq 1500. TCRdb applied fastp at Q25 and MiXCR to the public reads, then kept only in-frame beta chains. Here each entry gathers all rows of one CDR3 protein and keeps the most common genes and DNA. Here the sample has approximately 180,000 distinct CDR3 sequences; approximately 19% occur a single time. Of the sample, 2.9% falls within the top ten clones. Material: PBMCs. The receptors stem from a human donor in good health (CMV status not recorded). Some clones in this sample may be carry-over from other donors' samples.

This clonotype was recorded many times. This chain uses TRBV5-4 with TRBJ2-5; D gene uncertain. Germline-derived CDR1 and CDR2 are SGHNT and YYREEE (reference sequence). This CDR3 spans 14 amino acids. Trimming pared 4 bases from V and 5 bases from J, leaving 15 bases between. DNA of the CDR3: TGTGCCAGCAGCGACGGCCCCACCCGGGAGACCCAGTACTTC. It encodes CASSDGPTRETQYF.

This clonotype was seen a few times. This chain connects TRBV7-3 to TRBJ2-2, with 10 positions matching TRBD2. Per germline, CDR1 SGHTA and CDR2 FQGTGA. The CDR3 contains 15 residues. J lost 5 bases, V lost 3 bases, and 3 bases had no gene match. CDR3 sequence: CASSFHSGGTGELFF. CDR3 in DNA: TGTGCCAGCAGCTTTCATAGCGGGGGGACCGGGGAGCTGTTTTTT.

With respect to this clonotype: The junction differs from germline at one of its ends, possibly a read error. The rearrangement joins TRBV5-3 to TRBJ2-1; D is possibly TRBD1 (6 bases). TRBV5-3 is classed as an ORF, of uncertain function. The CDR3 is 12 amino acids. The CDR3 DNA follows: TGTGCCAGCAGCTTGGGGGCGGCTGAGCAGTTCTTC. It is translated as CASSLGAAEQFF.

This clonotype came up many times. CDR3 protein: CASSSETGELFF. DNA of the CDR3: TGTGCCAGCAGCTCAGAGACCGGGGAGCTGTTTTTT. V is TRBV7-9 and J is TRBJ2-2; unclear D gene. Germline V CDR1 and CDR2: SEHNR, FQNEAQ (reference sequence). The CDR3 sequence is 12 residues long. Trimming shortened V by 4 bases and J by 5 bases, and 5 bases separated the two germline ends.

As to this clonotype: Sequence at one end of the junction differs from germline and may be a read error. The V and J genes are TRBV6-6 and TRBJ1-1; maybe TRBD1 (5 bases). The CDR3 covers 14 residues. Germline assignment: CDR1 MNHNY and CDR2 SVGAGI (reference sequence). Here the CDR3 DNA reads TGTGCCAGCAGTTCTATGTGGACGGACACTCAAGCTTTCTTT. This encodes CASSSMWTDTQAFF.

This clonotype came up many times. The chain has TRBV7-2 and TRBJ1-4; maybe TRBD1 (6 bases). The V end was cut by 5 bases, the J end by 4 bases, with 14 bases between. CDR1 SGHTA and CDR2 FQGNSA come from the germline V gene. The CDR3 runs to 15 residues. This CDR3 is CASSEQGSDNEKLFF. CDR3 nucleotides: TGTGCCAGCAGCGAGCAGGGGTCAGATAATGAAAAACTGTTTTTT.

The table lists this clonotype with many counts. The rearrangement links TRBV7-2 to TRBJ2-7; D possibly corresponds to TRBD2 (7 bases). V was cut by 2 bases and J by 7 bases, with 12 bases left in between. Germline CDR1 and CDR2: SGHTA and FQGNSA. CDR3 length: 13 amino acids. CDR3 nucleotide sequence: TGTGCCAGCAGCTTATTGCGGGGGCAGGAGCAGTACTTC. Translated: CASSLLRGQEQYF.

The chain joins TRBV18 to TRBJ2-5; TRBD1 is a possible D gene (6 bases). CDR1 is KGHSH, CDR2 LQKENI, per germline. CDR3 length: 15 amino acids. Trimming removed 3 bases at V and 5 bases at J, with 16 bases between. This chain's CDR3 is CASSPTAGVSETQYF. The CDR3 DNA reads as TGTGCCAGCTCACCCACGGCAGGGGTCAGCGAGACCCAGTACTTC.

This clonotype was counted a few times. Possible read error: a much larger clone is one base away. The rearrangement uses TRBV7-8 and TRBJ2-7; 9 bases align to TRBD2. V was clipped by 1 base and J by 2 bases; unmatched bases: 3. The germline CDR1 and CDR2 sequences are SGHVS and FQNEAQ. The CDR3 extends over 15 amino acids. The CDR3 DNA reads TGTGCCAGCAGCTTAGGTAGCGGGAGTACCTACGAGCAGTACTTC. Its translation: CASSLGSGSTYEQYF.

The J gene is TRBJ1-1, the V gene TRBV27; tentatively, D is TRBD1 (5 bases). Per germline, CDR1 MNHEY and CDR2 SMNVEV (reference sequence). CDR3 size: 12 residues. V dropped 6 bases and J dropped 5 bases, with 10 bases sitting between them. CDR3 amino acids: CASRRGGTEAFF. For the CDR3, the DNA is TGTGCCAGCAGGAGGGGTGGGACTGAAGCTTTCTTT.

The chain uses TRBV27 and TRBJ1-1, with a tentative D call TRBD1 (5 bases). Germline V gene sequence: CDR1 MNHEY, CDR2 SMNVEV (reference sequence). The ends were cut back, 2 bases at V and 5 bases at J, with 15 bases in the middle. The length of the CDR3 is 15 residues. CDR3 region: CASSLRPGVGTEAFF. CDR3 nucleotide sequence: TGTGCCAGCAGTTTACGCCCGGGGGTAGGGACTGAAGCTTTCTTT.

Ten or more counts support this clonotype. This rearrangement joins TRBV7-2 to TRBJ2-3; TRBD1 might be the D (6 bases). In germline, CDR1 is SGHTA, CDR2 FQGNSA. The CDR3 consists of 15 residues. Trimming stripped 4 bases from V and 0 bases from J, with 11 bases between. The CDR3 nucleotides are TGTGCCAGCAGCTCCGGGACACTGAGCACAGATACGCAGTATTTT. Its protein product is CASSSGTLSTDTQYF.

A few counts support this clonotype. The CDR3, as DNA: TGTGCCAGCAGCCGTCTAGCGGGAGAGTACAATGAGCAGTTCTTC. Protein: CASSRLAGEYNEQFF. J is TRBJ2-1 and V is TRBV7-3; 10 positions agree with TRBD2. Germline V gene sequence: CDR1 SGHTA, CDR2 FQGTGA. The CDR3 consists of 15 residues. V trimming: 5 bases; J trimming: 4 bases; junction bases outside the gene matches: 5.

Concerning this clonotype itself: A junction boundary mismatches the germline segment, possibly from a read error. This chain links TRBV9 with TRBJ2-7, with 9 positions matching TRBD1. CDR3 length: 15 amino acids. The germline V gene has CDR1 SGDLS and CDR2 YYNGEE. Here the CDR3 DNA reads TGTGCCAGCAGCGTAACAGGGGGCGCCCCCTACGCGCAGTACTTC. Protein sequence: CASSVTGGAPYAQYF.

J is TRBJ2-3 and V is TRBV20-1, with 10 bases identical to TRBD2. The junction had 12 bases not matched to a gene; V was cut back by 0 bases and J by 9 bases. The CDR3 totals 16 residues. CDR1 is DFQATT, CDR2 SNEGSKA, per germline (reference sequence). The DNA for the CDR3 is TGCAGTGCTAGAGATTCCCCTCTAGCGGGGGCTGGGACGCAGTATTTT. It is translated as CSARDSPLAGAGTQYF.

This clonotype was seen at least ten times. This chain uses TRBV6-1 with TRBJ1-1, with a tentative D call TRBD1 (6 bases). The V gene lost 7 bases and the J gene lost 2 bases, with 14 bases spanning the gap. Germline V lookup: CDR1 MNHNS, CDR2 SASEGT. This CDR3 comprises 14 residues. CDR3 loop: CASTLTGINTEAFF. CDR3 nucleotides: TGTGCCAGCACCCTCACAGGGATAAACACTGAAGCTTTCTTT.

CDR3 DNA: TGTGCCAGCAGCCCCGATCGCAGGTTTGGGTATGGCTACACCTTC. Protein: CASSPDRRFGYGYTF. The chain carries TRBV7-3 and TRBJ1-2; D ambiguous. The CDR3 totals 15 residues. The V gene's germline CDR1 is SGHTA and CDR2 FQGTGA. Trimming removed 5 bases from V and 5 bases from J, with 18 bases in between. Looking up the rest from reference TRBV7-3 and TRBJ1-2 gives the full variable domain: GAGVSQTPSNKVTEKGKYVELRCDPISGHTALYWYRQSLGQGPEFLIYFQGTGAADDSGLPNDRFFAVRPEGSVSTLKIQRTERGDSAVYLCASSPDRRFGYGYTFGSGTRLTVV.

This clonotype has just a few counts. The genes are TRBV3-1 and TRBJ2-1; D possibly corresponds to TRBD1 (7 bases). The CDR3 spans 15 residues. The germline V and J ends were trimmed by 5 bases and 5 bases, with 16 bases remaining between them. CDR1 LGHDT and CDR2 YNNKEL come from the germline V gene (reference sequence). This chain's CDR3 is CASSFRGAGHNEQFF. Here the CDR3 DNA reads TGTGCCAGCAGCTTCAGGGGGGCAGGACACAATGAGCAGTTCTTC.

This chain links TRBV18 with TRBJ1-2, with a tentative D call TRBD1 (5 bases). Trimming stripped 2 bases from V and 3 bases from J, with 13 bases between. The germline gives CDR1 KGHSH, CDR2 LQKENI. CDR3 size: 15 residues. CDR3 DNA: TGTGCCAGCTCACCAGGGGGAGTGTTTGACTATGGCTACACCTTC. Its protein is CASSPGGVFDYGYTF. Looking up the rest from reference TRBV18 and TRBJ1-2 gives the full variable domain: NAGVMQNPRHLVRRRGQEARLRCSPMKGHSHVYWYRQLPEEGLKFMVYLQKENIIDESGMPKERFSAEFPKEGPSILRIQQVVRGDSAAYFCASSPGGVFDYGYTFGSGTRLTVV.

The V call is TRBV9, the J call TRBJ2-5; 14 bases are a match to TRBD2. Germline V CDR1 and CDR2: SGDLS, YYNGEE. There are 19 residues in the CDR3. V lost 4 bases and J lost 2; bases outside the gene matches: 13. The CDR3 sequence: CASSSLPGLAGARQETQYF. CDR3 DNA sequence: TGTGCCAGCAGCTCCCTTCCGGGACTAGCGGGGGCCCGGCAAGAGACCCAGTACTTC.

The V and J genes are TRBV15 and TRBJ1-1; D is possibly TRBD1 (6 bases). The CDR3 is 12 amino acids. CDR1 is LNHNV, CDR2 YYDKDF, per germline (reference sequence). Trimming pared 9 bases from V and 6 bases from J, leaving 14 bases between. The CDR3 protein is CATSRTESEAFF. In DNA, the CDR3 is TGTGCCACGTCGAGGACAGAATCTGAAGCTTTCTTT.

This clonotype was picked up many times. V is TRBV7-2 and J is TRBJ2-1, with D perhaps assigned TRBD1 or TRBD2 (5 bases each). CDR3 size: 15 residues. Germline V gene data show CDR1 as SGHTA and CDR2 as FQGNSA. Trimming pared 6 bases from V and 1 base from J, leaving 13 bases between. This CDR3 reads CASSGTGQSYNEQFF. The CDR3 DNA reads TGTGCCAGCAGTGGGACCGGGCAGTCCTACAATGAGCAGTTCTTC.